What follows are 17 T cell receptor beta chains derived from one specimen sequenced in a study of human T cells and chemical hapten exposure. One entry per CDR3 protein results from TCRdb running MiXCR on the RACE reads. This sample yields about 380,000 distinct CDR3 sequences, of which roughly 5% are seen a single time; just over 2.5% belongs to the top ten. Time point here: pre-sensitization, week 0. Treatment here: therapeutic diphenylcyclopropenone sensitization with weekly scalp DPC. The starting material was whole blood, obtained in connection with sensitization to the hapten diphenylcyclopropenone (DPC). The receptors originated from a woman in her forties or fifties with alopecia areata. Some clones in this sample may be carry-over from other donors' samples.

V gene TRBV30 combines with J gene TRBJ1-4; tentatively, D is TRBD1 (6 bases). The CDR3 is 16 residues long. Looked up from germline, CDR1 is GTSNPN and CDR2 is SVGIG (reference sequence). Trimming took off 3 bases at V and 8 bases at J, with 22 bases between the two ends. For the CDR3, the DNA is TGTGCCTGGAGAGCATTTCTGGACAGCGAAGGGGAAAAACTGTTTTTT. Translated: CAWRAFLDSEGEKLFF.

The chain combines TRBV5-1 with TRBJ2-5, with unresolved D. CDR3 size: 13 residues. Trimming pared 1 base from V and 1 base from J, leaving 5 bases between. Germline CDR1 reads SGHRS; CDR2 reads YFSETQ. The CDR3 sequence is CASSLNVQETQYF. The CDR3 DNA is TGCGCCAGCAGCTTGAACGTCCAAGAGACCCAGTACTTC.

This clonotype was seen at least ten times. The genes are TRBV3-1 and TRBJ2-3, with D unclear. This CDR3 has 12 residues. Germline V CDR1 and CDR2: LGHDT, YNNKEL (reference sequence). V was cut by 4 bases and J by 7 bases, with 9 bases left in between. The CDR3 loop reads CASSPETYTQYF. The CDR3 DNA is TGTGCCAGCAGCCCCGAGACGTATACGCAGTATTTT.

The V call is TRBV6-2 or TRBV6-3, the J call TRBJ1-5, with D perhaps matching TRBD1 (6 bases). Germline loops: CDR1 MNHEY, CDR2 SVGEGT. The CDR3 runs to 15 residues. Trimming stripped 6 bases from V and 4 bases from J, with 16 bases between. The CDR3 DNA reads TGTGCCAGCAGCCAACCGGGAGGGGGAAATCAGCCCCAGCATTTT. This encodes CASSQPGGGNQPQHF.

This clonotype occurred many times. This chain joins TRBV27 and TRBJ2-3, with a tentative D call TRBD1 (6 bases). The CDR3 is 14 amino acids. Trimming removed 6 bases at V and 5 bases at J, with 15 bases between. The germline gives CDR1 MNHEY, CDR2 SMNVEV (reference sequence). CDR3: CASSRTGREDTQYF. In DNA form, the CDR3 reads TGTGCCAGCAGCCGAACAGGGAGAGAAGATACGCAGTATTTT.

This clonotype was observed a few times. The rearrangement joins TRBV6-6 to TRBJ1-2; TRBD1 matches 8 bases. Germline V gives CDR1 MNHNY, CDR2 SVGAGI (reference sequence). The trim removed 5 bases at V and 3 bases at J, leaving 5 bases unmatched. This CDR3 comprises 14 residues. In nucleotides, the CDR3 is TGTGCCAGCAGTACCGGACAGGGCCACTATGGCTACACCTTC. The encoded protein is CASSTGQGHYGYTF.

In this sample, this clonotype turned up many times. The CDR3 region is CASSQGAGGRYEQYF. As DNA, the CDR3 is TGTGCCAGCAGCCAAGGGGCAGGGGGTAGGTACGAGCAGTACTTC. The V and J genes are TRBV3-1 and TRBJ2-7; the match to TRBD1 covers 7 bases. The V and J ends lost 1 base and 4 bases, in that order; junction bases with no gene match: 7. CDR3 length equals 15 residues. From germline, CDR1 is LGHDT and CDR2 YNNKEL (reference sequence).

This clonotype was seen many times. The rearrangement uses TRBV29-1 and TRBJ1-1; the D gene is possibly TRBD1 (6 bases). Trimming cost V 8 bases and J 7 bases, with 14 bases left between them. This CDR3 region has 11 residues. Germline V gene lookup returns CDR1 SQVTM and CDR2 ANQGSEA. CDR3 in amino acids: CSCKGGNEAFF. The CDR3 bases are TGCAGCTGTAAAGGGGGGAATGAAGCTTTCTTT.

This clonotype was seen ten or more times. The chain recombines TRBV28 with TRBJ2-7; 7 bases agree with TRBD1. The J segment lost 5 bases and the V segment lost 6 bases, leaving 10 bases of the junction unmatched. Germline CDR1 reads MDHEN; CDR2 reads SYDVKM. This CDR3 comprises 14 residues. This CDR3 is CASSPTDRDHEQYF. CDR3 bases: TGTGCCAGCAGCCCCACCGACAGGGATCACGAGCAGTACTTC. The full variable domain, its missing parts supplied by reference TRBV28 and TRBJ2-7, is DVKVTQSSRYLVKRTGEKVFLECVQDMDHENMFWYRQDPGLGLRLIYFSYDVKMKEKGDIPEGYSVSREKKERFSLILESASTNQTSMYLCASSPTDRDHEQYFGPGTRLTVT.

This clonotype has ten or more counts. The CDR3: CSARRQRNTEAFF. CDR3 DNA sequence: TGCAGTGCTAGACGGCAGAGGAACACTGAAGCTTTCTTT. V gene TRBV20-1 combines with J gene TRBJ1-1; unclear D gene. The CDR3 loop spans 13 amino acids. V was trimmed by 2 bases and J by 1 base, leaving 8 bases between them. CDR1 DFQATT and CDR2 SNEGSKA come from the germline V gene (reference sequence).

This clonotype was counted at least ten times. The V call is TRBV3-1, the J call TRBJ2-2; the D is unclear. The V gene lost 0 bases and the J gene lost 9 bases, with 8 bases spanning the gap. The germline gives CDR1 LGHDT, CDR2 YNNKEL (reference sequence). The CDR3 sequence is 13 residues long. CDR3 nucleotide sequence: TGTGCCAGCAGCCAAGAGGCTCGCCGGGAGCTGTTTTTT. Residues: CASSQEARRELFF.

The sample holds a few counts of this clonotype. The genes are TRBV10-3 and TRBJ1-1; D gene uncertain. V lost 0 bases and J 5 bases, leaving 7 bases between the germline ends. The length of the CDR3 is 13 residues. Germline V CDR1 and CDR2: ENHRY, SYGVKD. For the CDR3, the DNA is TGTGCCATCAGTGAGTCGAGAGGGACTGAAGCTTTCTTT. This encodes CAISESRGTEAFF.

This clonotype was recorded a few times. This rearrangement joins TRBV12-3 or TRBV12-4 to TRBJ2-1, with D tentatively TRBD2 (6 bases). The V end was cut by 5 bases, the J end by 0 bases, with 11 bases between. The CDR3 consists of 15 residues. The CDR3 here is CASSPPGVSYNEQFF. The CDR3 nucleotides are TGTGCCAGCAGTCCGCCGGGAGTCTCCTACAATGAGCAGTTCTTC.

J is TRBJ1-4 and V is TRBV20-1; 10 bases are a match to TRBD1. The CDR3 covers 13 residues. From germline, CDR1 is DFQATT and CDR2 SNEGSKA (reference sequence). The J segment lost 7 bases and the V segment lost 5 bases, leaving 4 bases of the junction unmatched. CDR3 loop: CSARDRGCEKLFF. The CDR3 coding sequence is TGCAGTGCTCGGGACAGGGGATGTGAAAAACTGTTTTTT.

At least ten counts were recorded for this clonotype. The rearrangement links TRBV3-1 to TRBJ2-2, with D perhaps TRBD1 (5 bases). This CDR3 is 15 amino acids long. The germline gives CDR1 LGHDT, CDR2 YNNKEL (reference sequence). V lost 3 bases, J lost 3 bases, and 11 bases lay in between. DNA of the CDR3: TGTGCCAGCAGCCAGGTCAGGGTCTACACCGGGGAGCTGTTTTTT. Amino acids: CASSQVRVYTGELFF.

Only a few counts were recorded for this clonotype. The chain has TRBV6-5 and TRBJ1-6; TRBD1 matches 7 bases. Trimming removed 2 bases from V and 14 bases from J; junction bases left unmatched: 15. The germline CDR1 and CDR2 sequences are MNHEY and SVGAGI. The CDR3 has 16 amino acids. CDR3: CASSYRGTAKIEALHF. CDR3 in DNA: TGTGCCAGCAGTTACCGGGGGACAGCTAAAATAGAGGCCCTCCACTTT.

This clonotype was seen many times. This chain joins TRBV3-1 and TRBJ1-5; D unresolved. Germline V gene sequence: CDR1 LGHDT, CDR2 YNNKEL (reference sequence). This CDR3 contains 14 residues. Deletions cut 1 base from V and 1 base from J, with 5 bases between. The CDR3 reads CASSQGVSNQPQHF. DNA for the CDR3: TGTGCCAGCAGCCAAGGGGTAAGCAATCAGCCCCAGCATTTT.